Listed here are 16 T cell receptor beta chains from one sample, sequenced in a study of blood T cells in healthy people across ages. With a J-beta primer mix and a sample-barcoded 5' primer, a second PCR ran about 7 to 12 cycles. TCRdb reprocessed the 5' RACE reads via MiXCR and lists one record per CDR3 protein. The sample lists approximately 780,000 distinct CDR3 sequences, under 30% occurring once. This sample also belongs to another study, concerning T cells of mothers and their children.

Material for sequencing was blood. These receptors were collected from a boy aged 5-17 years in good health.

In this sample, this clonotype turned up a few times. This rearrangement joins TRBV15 to TRBJ2-7; a possible D gene is TRBD2 (6 bases). The CDR3 is made up of 15 amino acids. The V gene's germline CDR1 is LNHNV and CDR2 YYDKDF (reference sequence). Trimming cost V 1 base and J 4 bases, with 14 bases left between them. The CDR3 coding sequence is TGTGCCACCAGCAGAGTAAAGGAGGGTATATACGAGCAGTACTTC. Residues: CATSRVKEGIYEQYF.

CDR3 coding DNA: TGCAGTGCTATTAGCCAAGAGACCCAGTACTTC. Translating it yields CSAISQETQYF. This chain links TRBV20-1 with TRBJ2-5; D is unresolved. The CDR3 runs 11 residues. V lost 4 bases, J lost 1 base, and 4 bases lay in between. Germline V lookup: CDR1 DFQATT, CDR2 SNEGSKA (reference sequence).

J is TRBJ1-4 and V is TRBV4-1; no definite D call. The CDR3 has 12 amino acids. The germline V gene encodes CDR1 MGHRA and CDR2 YSYEKL. Trimming shortened V by 5 bases and J by 8 bases, and 9 bases separated the two germline ends. The CDR3: CASSAPTEKLFF. In DNA, the CDR3 is TGCGCCAGCAGCGCCCCGACAGAAAAACTGTTTTTT.

The chain links TRBV19 to TRBJ2-6, with D possibly matching TRBD1 (5 bases). The V gene's germline CDR1 is LNHDA and CDR2 SQIVND (reference sequence). The germline V and J ends were trimmed by 5 bases and 13 bases, with 24 bases remaining between them. The length of the CDR3 is 16 residues. CDR3 bases: TGTGCCAGTAGTCCCCCCTATAGGGGTCTCCTATCGGTCCTGACTTTC. It codes for CASSPPYRGLLSVLTF.

The rearrangement links TRBV30 to TRBJ2-3, with D perhaps TRBD1 (6 bases). This CDR3 has 13 amino acids. Per the germline V gene, CDR1 is GTSNPN and CDR2 is SVGIG (reference sequence). V gave up 5 bases and J gave up 0 bases, with 9 bases separating them. CDR3 region: CAWGQRSTDTQYF. The DNA of the CDR3 is TGTGCCTGGGGACAGAGGAGCACAGATACGCAGTATTTT.

This rearrangement joins TRBV29-1 to TRBJ2-5, with a tentative D call TRBD2 (6 bases). Germline V gene sequence: CDR1 SQVTM, CDR2 ANQGSEA. This CDR3 contains 13 residues. Trimming removed 1 base from V and 2 bases from J, with 8 bases in between. As DNA, the CDR3 is TGCAGCGTTGAAGGGACTAAACAAGAGACCCAGTACTTC. Protein product: CSVEGTKQETQYF.

V gene TRBV4-2 combines with J gene TRBJ1-3; 7 bases line up with TRBD1. With V trimmed by 1 base and J by 0 bases, 6 bases remained unmatched. CDR3 length: 17 amino acids. Germline V lookup: CDR1 LGHNA, CDR2 YNFKEQ. In DNA form, the CDR3 reads TGTGCCAGCAGCCAAGCGAGGGGGCAGAGCTCTGGAAACACCATATATTTT. Its protein is CASSQARGQSSGNTIYF.

A few counts support this clonotype. The genes are TRBV5-1 and TRBJ2-7; the match to TRBD2 covers 8 bases. This CDR3 spans 15 amino acids. The V and J ends lost 4 bases and 4 bases, in that order; junction bases with no gene match: 10. The germline gives CDR1 SGHRS, CDR2 YFSETQ. The CDR3 sequence: CASSPPGGARYEQYF. The CDR3 bases are TGCGCCAGCAGCCCTCCGGGAGGGGCTAGGTACGAGCAGTACTTC. Variable domain in full (rest from reference TRBV5-1 and TRBJ2-7): KAGVTQTPRYLIKTRGQQVTLSCSPISGHRSVSWYQQTPGQGLQFLFEYFSETQRNKGNFPGRFSGRQFSNSRSEMNVSTLELGDSALYLCASSPPGGARYEQYFGPGTRLTVT.

The chain recombines TRBV7-2 with TRBJ1-5, with D perhaps matching TRBD1 (6 bases). The CDR3 runs 15 residues. Per germline, CDR1 SGHTA and CDR2 FQGNSA. Trimming removed 1 base at V and 6 bases at J, with 13 bases between. CDR3 amino acids: CASSLGGTGRQPQHF. CDR3 DNA sequence: TGTGCCAGCAGCTTAGGGGGTACAGGGCGTCAGCCCCAGCATTTT.

This chain joins TRBV5-1 and TRBJ1-1; TRBD1 aligns across 9 bases. CDR1 is SGHRS and CDR2 is YFSETQ in the germline V gene. The CDR3 runs 17 residues. Trimming took 8 bases from V and 4 from J; bases not matched to a gene: 18. CDR3 sequence reads: CASGEHRGPVQGTEAFF. CDR3 DNA sequence: TGCGCCAGTGGAGAGCACAGGGGGCCGGTTCAGGGCACTGAAGCTTTCTTT. Combining the CDR3 with reference TRBV5-1 and TRBJ1-1 gives the whole variable domain KAGVTQTPRYLIKTRGQQVTLSCSPISGHRSVSWYQQTPGQGLQFLFEYFSETQRNKGNFPGRFSGRQFSNSRSEMNVSTLELGDSALYLCASGEHRGPVQGTEAFFGQGTRLTVV.

This clonotype was observed a few times. This rearrangement joins TRBV18 to TRBJ1-2; 8 bases align to TRBD1. V shed 4 bases, J shed 8 bases, and the junction held 6 bases outside the gene matches. This CDR3 has 13 residues. Germline CDR1 and CDR2: KGHSH and LQKENI. This chain's CDR3 is CASSRQGTGGYTF. In nucleotides, the CDR3 is TGTGCCAGCTCACGACAGGGGACTGGGGGCTACACCTTC.

This clonotype was picked up a small number of times. The genes are TRBV4-1 and TRBJ1-1; 12 bases are a match to TRBD1. CDR1 is MGHRA, CDR2 YSYEKL, per germline. The CDR3 runs to 17 residues. The trim removed 6 bases at V and 5 bases at J, leaving 13 bases unmatched. CDR3 residues: CASREGQGADSGTEAFF. DNA of the CDR3: TGCGCCAGCAGAGAGGGACAGGGGGCAGACTCGGGGACTGAAGCTTTCTTT.

This clonotype occurred a few times. The chain links TRBV5-1 to TRBJ1-6, with 8 bases identical to TRBD1. The trim removed 4 bases at V and 9 bases at J, leaving 3 bases unmatched. Germline V gene lookup returns CDR1 SGHRS and CDR2 YFSETQ. There are 13 residues in the CDR3. The CDR3 region is CASSEGTGSPLHF. The CDR3 nucleotides are TGCGCCAGCAGCGAAGGGACAGGTTCACCCCTCCACTTT.

On this clonotype: The germline gene is not matched at one end of the junction; a read error may be the cause. The rearrangement uses TRBV6-2 or TRBV6-3 and TRBJ1-4; D not resolved. In germline, CDR1 is MNHEY, CDR2 SVGEGT. The CDR3 consists of 14 residues. The CDR3 loop is CASSYSKLNEKLFF. Written as DNA, the CDR3 is TGTGCTAGCAGTTACTCGAAGCTGAATGAAAAACTGTTTTTT.

This clonotype showed up just a few times. The V call is TRBV20-1, the J call TRBJ1-2; perhaps TRBD1 as D (5 bases). The V end lost 4 bases, the J end lost 4 bases, and 16 bases lay between the germline ends. Germline V gives CDR1 DFQATT, CDR2 SNEGSKA (reference sequence). The CDR3 is 14 residues long. CDR3 bases: TGCAGTGCTATCGCCGGGATTGGGACCTATGGCTACACCTTC. This gives the protein CSAIAGIGTYGYTF.

This clonotype appeared a few times. The CDR3: CAWSEGLAGFGYEQYF. CDR3 DNA: TGTGCCTGGAGTGAGGGACTAGCGGGGTTCGGATACGAGCAGTACTTC. The chain combines TRBV30 with TRBJ2-7; 13 nucleotides line up with TRBD2. Losses at the gene ends were 1 base for V and 4 bases for J; bases not matched to a gene: 7. In germline, CDR1 is GTSNPN, CDR2 SVGIG (reference sequence). The CDR3 totals 16 residues.